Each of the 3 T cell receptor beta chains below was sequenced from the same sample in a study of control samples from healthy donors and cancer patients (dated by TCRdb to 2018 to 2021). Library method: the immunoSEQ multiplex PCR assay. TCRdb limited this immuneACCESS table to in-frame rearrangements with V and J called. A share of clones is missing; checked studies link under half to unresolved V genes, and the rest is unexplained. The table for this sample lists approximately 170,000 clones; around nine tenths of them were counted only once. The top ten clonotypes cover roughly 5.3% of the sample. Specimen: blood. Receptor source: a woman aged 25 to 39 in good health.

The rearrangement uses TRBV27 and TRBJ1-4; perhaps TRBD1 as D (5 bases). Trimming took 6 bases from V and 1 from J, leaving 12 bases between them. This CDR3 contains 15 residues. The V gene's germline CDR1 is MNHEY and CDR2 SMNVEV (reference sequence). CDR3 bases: TGTGCCAGCAGCAAAGACAGAGTAACTAATGAAAAACTGTTTTTT. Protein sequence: CASSKDRVTNEKLFF. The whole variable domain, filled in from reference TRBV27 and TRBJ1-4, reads EAQVTQNPRYLITVTGKKLTVTCSQNMNHEYMSWYRQDPGLGLRQIYYSMNVEVTDKGDVPEGYKVSRKEKRNFPLILESPSPNQTSLYFCASSKDRVTNEKLFFGSGTQLSVL.

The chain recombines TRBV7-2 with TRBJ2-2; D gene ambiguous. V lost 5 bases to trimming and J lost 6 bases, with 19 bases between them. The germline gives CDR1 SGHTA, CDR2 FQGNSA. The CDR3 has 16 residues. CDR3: CASSPKAGPRAGELFF. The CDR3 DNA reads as TGTGCCAGCAGCCCCAAAGCCGGGCCTCGGGCCGGGGAGCTGTTTTTT.

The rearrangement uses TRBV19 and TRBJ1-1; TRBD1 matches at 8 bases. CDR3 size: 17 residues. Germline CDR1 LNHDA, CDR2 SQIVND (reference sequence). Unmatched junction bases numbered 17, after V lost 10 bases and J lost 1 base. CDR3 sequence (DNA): TGTGCCACAAACCCCGGACAGGGCGGGTTGGGGAACACTGAAGCTTTCTTT. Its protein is CATNPGQGGLGNTEAFF.